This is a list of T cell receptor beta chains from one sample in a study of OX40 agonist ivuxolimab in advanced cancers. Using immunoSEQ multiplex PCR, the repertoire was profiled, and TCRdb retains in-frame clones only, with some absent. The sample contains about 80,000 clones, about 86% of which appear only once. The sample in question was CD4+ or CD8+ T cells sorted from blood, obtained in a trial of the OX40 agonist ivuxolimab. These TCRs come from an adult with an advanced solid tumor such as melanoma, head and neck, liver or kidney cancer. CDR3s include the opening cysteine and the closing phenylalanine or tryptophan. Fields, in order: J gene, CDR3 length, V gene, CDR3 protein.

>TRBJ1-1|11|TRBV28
CASRSSTEAFF
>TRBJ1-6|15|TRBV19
CASTRLGEGNSPLHF
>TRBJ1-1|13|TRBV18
CASSPDQNTEAFF
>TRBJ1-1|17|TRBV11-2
CASSLLQGRAMNTEAFF
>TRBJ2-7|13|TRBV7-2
CASSLTGFNEQYF
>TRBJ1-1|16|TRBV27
CASSLGLLTLNTEAFF
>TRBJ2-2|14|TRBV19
CAIRAGSNTGELFF
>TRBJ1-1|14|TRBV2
CASSYTGGSTEAFF
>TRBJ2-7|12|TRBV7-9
CASSSFRQGAIF
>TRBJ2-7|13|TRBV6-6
CASSYRSSYEQYF
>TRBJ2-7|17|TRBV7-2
CASSLEVTGTPLGEQYF
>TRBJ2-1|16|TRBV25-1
CASSRQGAIVYNEQFF
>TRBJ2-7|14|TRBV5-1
CASSVGGGAYEQYF
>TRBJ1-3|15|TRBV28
CATRRGPRSGNTIYF
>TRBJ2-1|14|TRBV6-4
CASSEQGNTNEQFF
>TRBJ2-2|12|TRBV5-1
CASSIRTGELFF
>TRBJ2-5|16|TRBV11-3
CASSPSRAGGFETQYF
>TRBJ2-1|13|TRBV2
CARSAALYNEQFF
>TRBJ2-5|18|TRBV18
CASSPPQRTSGYQETQYF
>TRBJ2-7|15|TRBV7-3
CASSEKGQGGYEQYF
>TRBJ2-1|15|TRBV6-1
CASKSSGRAYNEQFF
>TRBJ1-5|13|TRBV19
CASSFLGNQPQHF
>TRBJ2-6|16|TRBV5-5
CASRETGFSGANVLTF
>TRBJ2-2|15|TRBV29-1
CSVGTSGRASGELFF
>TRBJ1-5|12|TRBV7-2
CASSLHNQPQHF
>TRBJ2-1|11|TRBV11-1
CASRQGREQFF
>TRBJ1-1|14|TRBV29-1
CSVEVGQGATEAFF
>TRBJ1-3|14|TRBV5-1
CASSLGALGNTIYF
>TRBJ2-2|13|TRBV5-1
CASSSSGTGELFF
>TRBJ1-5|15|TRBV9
CASAWGDSTNQPQHF
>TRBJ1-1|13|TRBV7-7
CASSFGQNTGAFF
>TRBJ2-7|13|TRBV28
CASSRGVRYEQYF
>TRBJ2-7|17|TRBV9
CASSLSTGQGASGEQYF
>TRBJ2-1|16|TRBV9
CASSFRTSGGYNEQFF
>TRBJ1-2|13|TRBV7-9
CASSQLSNYGYTF
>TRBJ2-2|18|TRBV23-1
CASSQSFSGTANTGELFF
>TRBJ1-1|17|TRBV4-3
CASSQEGQGAPNTEAFF
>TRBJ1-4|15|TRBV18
CASSPPEGAREKLFF
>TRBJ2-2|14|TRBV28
CASTPGTGAGELFF
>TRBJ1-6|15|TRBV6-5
CASSPQAGAGSPLHF
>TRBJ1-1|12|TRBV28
CVAGQTNTEAFF
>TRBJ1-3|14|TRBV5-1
CASRLGQPGNTIYF
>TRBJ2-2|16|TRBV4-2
CASSQGIGGGTGELFF
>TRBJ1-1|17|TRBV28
CASSFGANTVGNTEAFF
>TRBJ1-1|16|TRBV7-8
CASSLLRQGLATEAFF
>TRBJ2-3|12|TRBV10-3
CAISEGADTQYF
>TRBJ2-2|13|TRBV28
CASLRDNTGELFF
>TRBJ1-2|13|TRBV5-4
CASSSSDKDGYTF